This T cell receptor beta chain is drawn from a study of T cells after yellow fever vaccination. TCRdb itself ran the 5' RACE reads through MiXCR, one entry per CDR3 protein. The sample consists of around 65,000 distinct CDR3 sequences, 5.5% to 7.5% of them appearing once. Study-wide results and limits: Clonotypes found in both CD4 and CD8 compartments made up a small share. Subsequent to the booster, the majority of primary-vaccination clones reappeared (96% CD4, more than 70% CD8). A faster peak, day 5 versus 15, was reached by the weaker secondary response. High-abundance clonotypes from the bulk population could contaminate FACS-sorted repertoires.

Concerning this clonotype itself: The antigen is not known.

This CDR3 has 20 amino acids. From germline, CDR1 is SGHRS and CDR2 YFSETQ. V was cut by 0 bases and J by 0 bases, with 19 bases left in between. The specimen was CD4+ T cells sorted from PBMCs, collected around 15 days after the first yellow fever vaccination. This TCR came from a man aged 18 to 30 who received the YFV17D yellow fever vaccine. The V call is TRBV5-1, the J call TRBJ2-6; D is ambiguous. In DNA form, the CDR3 reads TGCGCCAGCAGCTTGGGGTATTCCCGTAGTGTACCCTCTGGGGCCAACGTCCTGACTTTC. Protein: CASSLGYSRSVPSGANVLTF.